The present T cell receptor (beta chain) was sequenced within a study of T-cell memory formation after mild COVID-19. Study conclusions and caveats: A second wave expanding day 15 to 37 was CD4+-biased; contracting clones were balanced. CD4+ contracting clones lay mainly in CM and EM, CD8+ ones in EMRA. Memory sampled before infection contained some responding clones, suggesting cross-reactive memory joined.

The CDR3 runs to 15 residues. Trimming took 3 bases from V and 5 from J; bases not matched to a gene: 8. Germline CDR1 and CDR2: SGHRS and YFSETQ. Of note for this clonotype: Its antigen remains unidentified.

Barcoded TCR alpha and TCR beta cDNA libraries with UMIs came from 5'RACE using constant-segment primers. Via MiXCR, TCRdb re-called the 5' RACE reads, giving one row per CDR3 protein. This table holds roughly 240,000 distinct CDR3 sequences, approximately 15% found once. The chain joins TRBV5-1 to TRBJ2-3; 8 nucleotides match TRBD1. Specimen: PBMCs or a T cell subset sorted from them (not recorded which). This TCR came from an adult woman who had mild COVID-19 (a few samples of this study predate the infection). Cell type and time point are not known. Here the CDR3 reads CASSSPQGAGDTQYF. In DNA, the CDR3 is TGCGCCAGCAGCTCCCCCCAGGGGGCCGGAGATACGCAGTATTTT.